Presented here are 12 T cell receptor beta chains from one specimen sequenced in a study of T cell repertoires in cytomegalovirus infection. TCRdb itself ran the reads through MiXCR, one entry per CDR3 protein. The table records 170,000 or so distinct CDR3 sequences, roughly 15% of them present only once. The specimen was CD8+ T cells from PBMCs. The source is a human donor in good health (CMV status not recorded). Some clones in this sample may be carry-over from other donors' samples.

This clonotype was seen more than once but under ten times. This rearrangement joins TRBV7-9 to TRBJ1-1; D is unclear. V lost 4 bases, J lost 3 bases, and 12 bases lay in between. Germline values: CDR1 SEHNR, CDR2 FQNEAQ (reference sequence). The CDR3 totals 14 residues. CDR3 DNA sequence: TGTGCCAGCAGCTCCCCGGACGGTGACACTGAAGCTTTCTTT. It yields the protein CASSSPDGDTEAFF.

In its sample, this clonotype was seen a few times. J is TRBJ1-1 and V is TRBV19; no firm D call. The CDR3 is 15 residues long. CDR1 LNHDA and CDR2 SQIVND come from the germline V gene (reference sequence). The V end was cut by 0 bases, the J end by 3 bases, with 11 bases between. CDR3 amino acids: CASSIDGERYTEAFF. CDR3 coding DNA: TGTGCCAGTAGTATAGACGGGGAACGGTACACTGAAGCTTTCTTT.

This clonotype turned up a few times. This chain links TRBV7-2 with TRBJ1-5, with 11 bases lining up with TRBD1. Germline V CDR1 and CDR2: SGHTA, FQGNSA. V lost 4 bases, J lost 0 bases, and 2 bases stayed unmatched. The CDR3 runs 16 residues. The CDR3 bases are TGTGCCAGCAGCTCCGGGACAGGGGGTAGCAATCAGCCCCAGCATTTT. Encoded protein: CASSSGTGGSNQPQHF.

Turning to this clonotype: The junction departs from the called germline gene at one end, perhaps through a read error. V and J are TRBV7-2 and TRBJ2-3; D is unresolved. Germline V gene data show CDR1 as SGHTA and CDR2 as FQGNSA. This CDR3 is built from 13 residues. For the CDR3, the DNA is TGTGCCAGCAGCCACTCTCGCACCGATACGCAGTATTTT. Its translation: CASSHSRTDTQYF.

This clonotype showed up just a few times. The chain is built from TRBV15 and TRBJ2-7, with 7 bases aligning to TRBD1. CDR1 is LNHNV and CDR2 is YYDKDF in the germline V gene (reference sequence). The junction had 4 bases not matched to a gene; V was cut back by 6 bases and J by 5 bases. CDR3 size: 12 residues. The CDR3, as DNA: TGTGCCACCAGACAGGGGAGTAACGAGCAGTACTTC. Protein: CATRQGSNEQYF.

The V gene is TRBV6-2 or TRBV6-3, the J gene TRBJ1-1, with D unresolved. Germline loops: CDR1 MNHEY, CDR2 SVGEGT. This CDR3 comprises 15 residues. The V and J ends lost 5 bases and 1 base respectively, with 14 bases between them. DNA for the CDR3: TGTGCCAGCAGTCCCCCCCGGCAGCCGAACACTGAAGCTTTCTTT. Translated: CASSPPRQPNTEAFF.

This clonotype was detected a few times. The chain joins TRBV15 to TRBJ2-3, with 13 bases matching TRBD2. Trimming took 3 bases from V and 3 from J; bases not matched to a gene: 12. Germline V lookup: CDR1 LNHNV, CDR2 YYDKDF (reference sequence). The CDR3 consists of 19 residues. The CDR3 here is CATSSDELAGGRRTDTQYF. The CDR3 DNA sequence: TGTGCCACCAGCAGTGACGAACTAGCGGGGGGGCGGCGGACAGATACGCAGTATTTT.

The V gene is TRBV4-1, the J gene TRBJ1-1, with unresolved D. From germline, CDR1 is MGHRA and CDR2 YSYEKL. The CDR3 loop spans 13 amino acids. The germline V and J ends were trimmed by 2 bases and 0 bases, with 4 bases remaining between them. The CDR3 DNA reads as TGCGCCAGCAGCCAACAGGTGAACACTGAAGCTTTCTTT. Amino acids: CASSQQVNTEAFF.

Only a few counts were recorded for this clonotype. The chain joins TRBV7-6 to TRBJ1-1, with D possibly matching TRBD1 (6 bases). The CDR3 is 14 residues long. V lost 4 bases, J lost 0 bases, and 9 bases lay in between. Germline assignment: CDR1 SGHVS and CDR2 FNYEAQ. The CDR3 is CASSSGALNTEAFF. In DNA form, the CDR3 reads TGTGCCAGCAGCTCAGGGGCATTGAACACTGAAGCTTTCTTT.

This clonotype was picked up many times. J is TRBJ1-1 and V is TRBV7-8, with a possible D match to TRBD1 (6 bases). V was pared by 5 bases and J by 6 bases, with 10 bases between. In germline, CDR1 is SGHVS, CDR2 FQNEAQ. This CDR3 has 12 amino acids. The CDR3: CASSIRTAEAFF. DNA of the CDR3: TGTGCCAGCAGCATCAGGACAGCTGAAGCTTTCTTT. The full variable domain, in which reference TRBV7-8 and TRBJ1-1 provide the parts outside the CDR3, is GAGVSQSPRYKVAKRGQDVALRCDPISGHVSLFWYQQALGQGPEFLTYFQNEAQLDKSGLPSDRFFAERPEGSVSTLKIQRTQQEDSAVYLCASSIRTAEAFFGQGTRLTVV.

This chain joins TRBV6-8 and TRBJ1-1; the D gene is possibly TRBD1 (5 bases). The CDR3 contains 14 residues. Germline loops: CDR1 MNHGY, CDR2 SAAAGT. V lost 5 bases and J lost 4, with 14 bases in between. CDR3 DNA sequence: TGTGCCAGCAGTCAGCCCAGGGTGGGCACTGAAGCTTTCTTT. The encoded protein is CASSQPRVGTEAFF.

The V gene is TRBV7-9, the J gene TRBJ2-2; D is unresolved. Germline values: CDR1 SEHNR, CDR2 FQNEAQ (reference sequence). The CDR3 consists of 16 residues. Trimming took off 5 bases at V and 5 bases at J, with 18 bases between the two ends. CDR3 sequence (DNA): TGTGCCAGCAGCCCCCCCCGAGCATCAACTACCGGGGAGCTGTTTTTT. It encodes CASSPPRASTTGELFF.